This T cell receptor beta chain comes out of a study of blood T cell repertoires in COVID-19. Only in-frame clones appear in the TCRdb table, and some are missing; sequencing was by immunoSEQ multiplex PCR. Of around 280,000 clones listed, nearly 90% are singletons. Cohorts were assigned according to the clinical history that participants reported. Looked up from germline, CDR1 is KGHSH and CDR2 is LQKENI. The CDR3 is 11 amino acids. Trimming cost V 9 bases and J 7 bases, with 9 bases left between them. The clonotype was recovered from a woman between 18 and 30 years old with acute COVID-19. The sequencing input was PBMCs or T cells enriched from blood (not recorded which). This chain links TRBV18 with TRBJ1-4, with unresolved D. The CDR3 sequence: CASSTREKLFF. CDR3 nucleotide sequence: TGTGCCAGTTCGACACGTGAAAAACTGTTTTTT.